This passage covers 23 T cell receptor beta chains from one sample sequenced in a study of spatial heterogeneity in lung cancer. Time point here: sample taken at primary tumor resection. Study-level results: Mutation tallies in tumors tracked expanded intratumoral alpha and beta TCR counts.

A single record per CDR3 protein comes from TCRdb applying MiXCR to the 5' RACE reads. Of some 5,000 distinct CDR3 sequences listed, 5.5% to 9% are singletons. Antigen specificity for these receptors is unknown. The source was lung tumor tissue, collected at surgery. Receptors originate from a male donor with early-stage non-small cell lung cancer.

Sample share makes this clonotype medium-sized. The V call is TRBV6-6, the J call TRBJ1-2; D ambiguous. The V and J ends lost 4 bases and 8 bases respectively, with 14 bases between them. Germline-derived CDR1 and CDR2 are MNHNY and SVGAGI (reference sequence). The CDR3 has 13 residues. The CDR3 loop reads CASSFSRWEGYTF. The DNA for the CDR3 is TGTGCCAGCAGTTTCTCTCGGTGGGAAGGCTACACCTTC.

This clonotype was counted at least ten times. A junction boundary mismatches the germline segment, possibly from a read error. The V call is TRBV7-7, the J call TRBJ2-3; D not resolved. The CDR3 runs 13 residues. Germline V CDR1 and CDR2: SSHAT, FNYEAQ (reference sequence). The CDR3 bases are TGTGCTAGCAGCTTAGACAGCACAGATACGCAGTATTTT. Protein sequence: CASSLDSTDTQYF.

In DNA, the CDR3 is TGTGCCAGCAGTTACCCGGCGACAGGGGGAGTACAGCCCCAGCATTTT. It specifies CASSYPATGGVQPQHF. The V call is TRBV6-6, the J call TRBJ1-5, with 9 nucleotides matching TRBD1. The V and J ends lost 2 bases and 7 bases, in that order; junction bases with no gene match: 9. Germline V CDR1 and CDR2: MNHNY, SVGAGI (reference sequence). This CDR3 contains 16 residues.

This clonotype has ten or more counts. This chain uses TRBV3-1 with TRBJ2-2, with D tentatively TRBD1 (6 bases). Germline V gene data show CDR1 as LGHDT and CDR2 as YNNKEL (reference sequence). V lost 4 bases, J lost 7 bases, and 13 bases lay in between. The CDR3 sequence is 14 residues long. The CDR3 DNA is TGTGCCAGCAGCCCCCCAGGGGTTATCGGGGAGCTGTTTTTT. This encodes CASSPPGVIGELFF.

By share, this clonotype counts as medium-sized (0.01 to 0.1%). The CDR3 nucleotides read TGTGCCAGCAGCTTCGGGCAACTCAATCAGCCCCAGCATTTT. As protein: CASSFGQLNQPQHF. V gene TRBV7-9 combines with J gene TRBJ1-5; D not resolved. Trimming removed 3 bases at V and 3 bases at J, with 9 bases between. The CDR3 loop spans 14 amino acids. From germline, CDR1 is SEHNR and CDR2 FQNEAQ (reference sequence).

By share, this clonotype ranks as medium-sized (0.01 to 0.1%). CDR3 bases: TGCGCCAGCAGCTTGGGGAAGGGGGGCGAGACCCAGTACTTC. Translated, it gives CASSLGKGGETQYF. J is TRBJ2-5 and V is TRBV5-1; D tentatively fits TRBD1 or TRBD2 (6 bases each). V lost 0 bases and J lost 5, with 11 bases in between. The CDR3 sequence is 14 residues long. Germline V CDR1 and CDR2: SGHRS, YFSETQ. The full variable domain, in which reference TRBV5-1 and TRBJ2-5 provide the parts outside the CDR3, is KAGVTQTPRYLIKTRGQQVTLSCSPISGHRSVSWYQQTPGQGLQFLFEYFSETQRNKGNFPGRFSGRQFSNSRSEMNVSTLELGDSALYLCASSLGKGGETQYFGPGTRLLVL.

This clonotype was recorded at least ten times. V is TRBV20-1 and J is TRBJ1-2; D ambiguous. The CDR3 spans 13 residues. Germline assignment: CDR1 DFQATT and CDR2 SNEGSKA (reference sequence). Trimming removed 4 bases at V and 2 bases at J, with 11 bases between. The CDR3 coding sequence is TGCAGTGCTACCGACGAGGCAAACTATGGCTACACCTTC. Translated: CSATDEANYGYTF.

This clonotype is deemed medium-sized. The chain carries TRBV9 and TRBJ2-3, with 12 bases aligning to TRBD2. V lost 4 bases to trimming and J lost 4 bases; unmatched junction nucleotides: 7. Per germline, CDR1 SGDLS and CDR2 YYNGEE. The CDR3 spans 16 residues. CDR3 amino acids: CASSSGTSGFADTQYF. For the CDR3, the DNA is TGTGCCAGCAGCTCAGGGACTAGCGGGTTTGCAGATACGCAGTATTTT.

In this sample, this clonotype turned up many times. The J gene is TRBJ2-7, the V gene TRBV12-3 or TRBV12-4; D may be TRBD1 (5 bases). This CDR3 has 12 amino acids. The ends were cut back, 6 bases at V and 3 bases at J, with 9 bases in the middle. CDR3 coding DNA: TGTGCCAGCAGCCCCAGGGTCTACGAGCAGTACTTC. Its protein product is CASSPRVYEQYF.

By proportion, this clonotype is medium-sized. V usage is TRBV12-3 or TRBV12-4 and J usage is TRBJ1-1; weak D call: TRBD1 (5 bases). The CDR3 sequence is 13 residues long. V lost 4 bases and J 2 bases, leaving 8 bases between the germline ends. DNA for the CDR3: TGTGCCAGCAGTTCGGGGCCTAACACTGAAGCTTTCTTT. This sequence encodes CASSSGPNTEAFF.

This clonotype was counted many times. The chain is built from TRBV18 and TRBJ1-5, with D maybe TRBD1 (6 bases). In germline, CDR1 is KGHSH, CDR2 LQKENI. This CDR3 contains 15 residues. Trimming removed 3 bases at V and 7 bases at J, with 16 bases between. The CDR3 nucleotides are TGTGCCAGCTCACCGGTGGGGCAGGGGCGCCAGCCCCAGCATTTT. Translated: CASSPVGQGRQPQHF. Full variable domain (rest looked up from reference TRBV18 and TRBJ1-5): NAGVMQNPRHLVRRRGQEARLRCSPMKGHSHVYWYRQLPEEGLKFMVYLQKENIIDESGMPKERFSAEFPKEGPSILRIQQVVRGDSAAYFCASSPVGQGRQPQHFGDGTRLSIL.

In this sample, this clonotype turned up many times. CDR3 DNA sequence: TGCGCCAGCAGCCCAGGGAGGGCAGATACGCAGTATTTT. Translated: CASSPGRADTQYF. The chain joins TRBV5-1 to TRBJ2-3; 7 nucleotides agree with TRBD2. The CDR3 length is 13 residues. CDR1 is SGHRS, CDR2 YFSETQ, per germline. J lost 4 bases, V lost 4 bases, and 3 bases had no gene match.

This clonotype is labeled as medium-sized. The rearrangement links TRBV20-1 to TRBJ1-1, with a tentative D call TRBD1 (6 bases). With 6 bases removed from V and 1 base from J, the gap between germline ends came to 21 bases. The CDR3 spans 16 residues. In germline, CDR1 is DFQATT, CDR2 SNEGSKA (reference sequence). The CDR3 spells CSASPGEDGWNTEAFF. The CDR3 DNA sequence: TGCAGTGCAAGTCCAGGGGAGGATGGATGGAACACTGAAGCTTTCTTT.

This clonotype has ten or more counts. The chain recombines TRBV6-5 with TRBJ2-1, with unresolved D. The length of the CDR3 is 14 residues. Germline V gene lookup returns CDR1 MNHEY and CDR2 SVGAGI. Trimming took off 6 bases at V and 7 bases at J, with 16 bases between the two ends. The CDR3 DNA is TGTGCCAGCAGACGATGGACGGATTGGAATGAGCAGTTCTTC. Translated: CASRRWTDWNEQFF.

This clonotype was seen at least ten times. V usage is TRBV20-1 and J usage is TRBJ2-3, with TRBD2 matching over 10 bases. This CDR3 contains 19 residues. The J segment lost 4 bases and the V segment lost 6 bases, leaving 22 bases of the junction unmatched. Germline CDR1 reads DFQATT; CDR2 reads SNEGSKA (reference sequence). The DNA of the CDR3 is TGCAGTGCGGCGACTATGACAGCGGGAGGGCCTTCCGTCCCAGATACGCAGTATTTT. This codes for CSAATMTAGGPSVPDTQYF.

By share of the sample, this clonotype is medium-sized. The V gene is TRBV28, the J gene TRBJ2-2; 10 bases line up with TRBD2. J lost 5 bases, V lost 3 bases, and 6 bases had no gene match. Per germline, CDR1 MDHEN and CDR2 SYDVKM. This CDR3 has 16 amino acids. The CDR3 DNA reads TGTGCCAGCAGTTTGCGGCTAGCGGGAGTAACCGGGGAGCTGTTTTTT. It is translated as CASSLRLAGVTGELFF.

This clonotype was counted ten times or more. The rearrangement uses TRBV7-8 and TRBJ2-2, with D possibly matching TRBD2 (7 bases). Germline V gives CDR1 SGHVS, CDR2 FQNEAQ. Trimming removed 2 bases from V and 2 bases from J, with 12 bases in between. This CDR3 is 16 amino acids long. CDR3 nucleotides: TGTGCCAGCAGCTTACGCGGGGGCTCTAACACCGGGGAGCTGTTTTTT. Translating it yields CASSLRGGSNTGELFF.

By sample share, this clonotype is medium-sized. The chain couples TRBV28 to TRBJ2-7; 7 positions match TRBD1. Germline CDR1 and CDR2: MDHEN and SYDVKM. This CDR3 comprises 15 residues. J lost 0 bases, V lost 6 bases, and 8 bases had no gene match. The CDR3 sequence is CASSPTGVGSYEQYF. As DNA, the CDR3 is TGTGCCAGCAGCCCTACAGGGGTAGGCTCCTACGAGCAGTACTTC.

This clonotype was observed at least ten times. The J gene is TRBJ2-5, the V gene TRBV24-1; a weak D match, TRBD1 (5 bases). Germline assignment: CDR1 KGHDR and CDR2 SFDVKD. V was pared by 8 bases and J by 0 bases, with 12 bases between. The CDR3 is made up of 14 amino acids. The CDR3 DNA reads TGTGCCACCATTTACCGACAGTACCAAGAGACCCAGTACTTC. It is translated as CATIYRQYQETQYF.

The sample holds many counts of this clonotype. This sequence joins TRBV27 and TRBJ1-3, with 8 bases aligning to TRBD1. J was trimmed by 2 bases and V by 6 bases; bases with no gene match: 3. The CDR3 consists of 14 residues. Germline CDR1 and CDR2: MNHEY and SMNVEV (reference sequence). The CDR3 DNA reads as TGTGCCAGCAGACCGACAGGGGCTGGAAACACCATATATTTT. Translated, it gives CASRPTGAGNTIYF.

This clonotype occurred many times. The chain employs TRBV12-3 or TRBV12-4 and TRBJ1-1; TRBD1 matches at 7 bases. After removal of 6 bases from V and 6 bases from J, the junction contained 7 bases not matched to a gene. The CDR3 is 13 residues long. The CDR3 region has the DNA TGTGCCAGCAGACTCGCAGGGGGGGCTGAAGCTTTCTTT. It translates to CASRLAGGAEAFF.

This clonotype was seen many times. The chain links TRBV11-1 to TRBJ2-2; TRBD2 agrees at 9 bases. Germline loops: CDR1 SGHAT, CDR2 FQDESV (reference sequence). The length of the CDR3 is 17 residues. V lost 0 bases to trimming and J lost 4 bases; unmatched junction nucleotides: 6. The DNA for the CDR3 is TGTGCCAGCAGCTTAGCGCTAGCGGGGAGAATCACCGGGGAGCTGTTTTTT. Translation: CASSLALAGRITGELFF.

This clonotype was seen repeatedly, ten times or more. This chain links TRBV7-4 with TRBJ1-1; weak D call: TRBD1 (5 bases). Deletions cut 6 bases from V and 2 bases from J, with 16 bases between. This CDR3 has 15 amino acids. Germline V lookup: CDR1 SGHVT, CDR2 SQSDAQ. CDR3 amino acids: CASRPDGGLNTEAFF. The CDR3 DNA reads as TGTGCCAGCAGACCCGACGGGGGGTTAAACACTGAAGCTTTCTTT.